The present entry profiles one TCR beta chain with its context. The antigen remains unidentified. cDNA prepared by RNA extraction and subsequent reverse transcription served as the template for sequencing. Assay: immunoSEQ multiplex PCR; the TCRdb copy retains only in-frame clones and omits some. Among hundreds of thousands of clones listed, 57% were seen once. The sample originates from a study of CD8+ T cells in alopecia areata. Study at large: The drug, tofacitinib, lasted 6 to 18 months, followed by 6 months off drug.

The germline V and J ends were trimmed by 2 bases and 1 base, with 14 bases remaining between them. Germline V gives CDR1 SQVTM, CDR2 ANQGSEA. CDR3 length: 16 residues. Study results and caveats: Scalp sequencing captures resident alphabeta T cells of normal skin too. In patients, TCRs were shared less clearly than in mice, and HLA may possibly be involved. Lesional scalp displayed greater clonality than normal scalp, most notably in alopecia totalis/universalis.

V usage is TRBV29-1 and J usage is TRBJ2-2, with D maybe TRBD1 (6 bases). Source: CD4+ T cells sorted from blood, taken at week 0. This receptor was identified in a human donor with alopecia areata. The CDR3 here is CSVERLGARNTGELFF. The CDR3 coding sequence is TGCAGCGTTGAAAGATTGGGGGCGAGGAACACCGGGGAGCTGTTTTTT.